Presented here are 7 T cell receptor beta chains from one specimen sequenced in a study of T cells after yellow fever vaccination. TCRdb re-analysed the 5' RACE reads in MiXCR, keeping a single row per CDR3 protein. The sample carries approximately 600,000 distinct CDR3 sequences, 10% to 15% recorded once. This specimen consisted of PBMCs, obtained on the day of the yellow fever booster vaccination. These receptor sequences come from a man aged 30 to 45 who received the YFV17D yellow fever vaccine.

This clonotype turned up a few times. The V gene is TRBV5-6, the J gene TRBJ2-5; either TRBD1 or TRBD2 may fit D (5 bases each). Trimming took 0 bases from V and 7 from J, leaving 13 bases between them. The CDR3 consists of 14 residues. Per germline, CDR1 SGHDT and CDR2 YYEEEE. The CDR3 nucleotides are TGTGCCAGCAGCTTGGCCGGGGCATCGGGGACCCAGTACTTC. Its protein product is CASSLAGASGTQYF. The variable domain in full, with the rest retrieved from reference TRBV5-6 and TRBJ2-5, is DAGVTQSPTHLIKTRGQQVTLRCSPKSGHDTVSWYQQALGQGPQFIFQYYEEEERQRGNFPDRFSGHQFPNYSSELNVNALLLGDSALYLCASSLAGASGTQYFGPGTRLLVL.

This clonotype came up a few times. The rearrangement uses TRBV18 and TRBJ2-2; TRBD2 agrees at 10 bases. V shed 2 bases and J 2 bases; nucleotides not matched to a gene: 8. Germline V lookup: CDR1 KGHSH, CDR2 LQKENI. The CDR3 loop spans 18 amino acids. In DNA, the CDR3 is TGTGCCAGCTCACCATATAGCGGGAGGCTTGGAAACACCGGGGAGCTGTTTTTT. Translation gives CASSPYSGRLGNTGELFF. Complete variable domain (other parts from reference TRBV18 and TRBJ2-2): NAGVMQNPRHLVRRRGQEARLRCSPMKGHSHVYWYRQLPEEGLKFMVYLQKENIIDESGMPKERFSAEFPKEGPSILRIQQVVRGDSAAYFCASSPYSGRLGNTGELFFGEGSRLTVL.

CDR3: CASRPGQGQTEQYF. The CDR3 DNA is TGTGCCAGCAGACCAGGACAGGGACAAACCGAGCAGTACTTC. The rearrangement joins TRBV28 to TRBJ2-7; 8 bases line up with TRBD1. Per the germline V gene, CDR1 is MDHEN and CDR2 is SYDVKM. This CDR3 comprises 14 residues. After removal of 6 bases from V and 6 bases from J, the junction contained 10 bases not matched to a gene.

The chain has TRBV7-2 and TRBJ2-1, with D hard to call. The germline gives CDR1 SGHTA, CDR2 FQGNSA. CDR3 length: 11 amino acids. V was pared by 7 bases and J by 7 bases, with 8 bases between. The CDR3 loop reads CASTVLNEQFF. CDR3 DNA sequence: TGTGCCAGCACCGTGTTGAATGAGCAGTTCTTC.

This clonotype was detected ten times or more. The chain recombines TRBV6-5 with TRBJ2-1, with D possibly matching TRBD2 (6 bases). Germline lookup yields CDR1 MNHEY and CDR2 SVGAGI. There are 15 residues in the CDR3. V lost 2 bases and J lost 4, with 12 bases in between. CDR3 in amino acids: CASSYGGALYNEQFF. The DNA for the CDR3 is TGTGCCAGCAGTTACGGAGGGGCACTATACAATGAGCAGTTCTTC.

This clonotype has just a few counts. The V call is TRBV18, the J call TRBJ2-6; 10 nucleotides agree with TRBD2. Germline CDR1 KGHSH, CDR2 LQKENI. The ends lost 6 bases at V and 0 bases at J; junction bases unmatched: 5. The length of the CDR3 is 17 residues. The CDR3 DNA sequence: TGTGCCAGCTCCACTAGCGGGGCTGCCTCTGGGGCCAACGTCCTGACTTTC. The encoded protein is CASSTSGAASGANVLTF.

There are a few counts of this clonotype. The gene calls are TRBV2 and TRBJ2-2; TRBD1 matches at 8 bases. The junction had 8 bases not matched to a gene; V was cut back by 7 bases and J by 7 bases. The CDR3 has 14 amino acids. Looked up from germline, CDR1 is SNHLY and CDR2 is FYNNEI. The CDR3 sequence is CASTETGVGGELFF. Here the CDR3 DNA reads TGTGCCAGCACAGAGACAGGGGTTGGCGGGGAGCTGTTTTTT.